A selection of T cell receptor beta chains follows, all from one sample in a study of identical twins. From the 5' RACE reads, TCRdb called clonotypes with MiXCR, one entry per CDR3 protein. This repertoire shows about 700,000 distinct CDR3 sequences, 5.5% to 6.5% found once; its top ten account for under 2%. The material sequenced was naive T cells sorted from blood. The receptor source for this set is a man between 18 and 35 years old in good health. Both conserved end residues are part of each CDR3. The D gene is left open where the match is weak. Not all rows give a size; the values are once, few, many and, for expanded clones, a class.

clone size,J gene,D gene,V gene,CDR3 protein,CDR3 DNA
few,TRBJ1-6,.,TRBV6-2/TRBV6-3,CASSYARVSPLHF,TGTGCCAGCAGTTATGCCAGGGTTTCACCCCTCCACTTT
many,TRBJ2-1,TRBD1,TRBV7-2,CASRQGQGAQDEQFF,TGTGCCAGCAGACAAGGACAGGGGGCGCAGGATGAGCAGTTCTTC
few,TRBJ2-1,.,TRBV6-1,CASSEDWRKLYNEQFF,TGTGCCAGCAGTGAAGATTGGCGTAAGCTGTACAATGAGCAGTTCTTC
many,TRBJ1-5,.,TRBV7-2,CASSLAISNQPQHF,TGTGCCAGCAGCTTAGCTATTAGCAATCAGCCCCAGCATTTT
few,TRBJ1-1,.,TRBV12-3/TRBV12-4,CASSGQYMNTEAFF,TGTGCCAGCAGTGGACAGTACATGAACACTGAAGCTTTCTTT
.,TRBJ2-2,.,TRBV12-3/TRBV12-4,CASRGGIGELFF,TGTGCCAGCAGGGGGGGCATCGGGGAGCTGTTTTTT
few,TRBJ2-3,.,TRBV2,CASSGSGITDTQYF,TGTGCCAGCAGTGGTTCAGGAATCACAGATACGCAGTATTTT
few,TRBJ2-2,TRBD2,TRBV5-1,CASSRWTSENTGELFF,TGCGCCAGCAGCCGATGGACTAGCGAGAACACCGGGGAGCTGTTTTTT
many,TRBJ2-7,TRBD2,TRBV4-3,CASSQDPTSGYYEQYF,TGCGCCAGCAGCCAAGATCCGACTAGCGGGTACTACGAGCAGTACTTC
.,TRBJ2-1,TRBD1,TRBV30,CAWSPIGTVSYNEQFF,TGTGCCTGGAGTCCCATCGGGACAGTCTCCTACAATGAGCAGTTCTTC
many,TRBJ2-2,TRBD2,TRBV5-1,CASSTLAGGTGELFF,TGCGCCAGCAGCACACTAGCGGGAGGAACCGGGGAGCTGTTTTTT
many,TRBJ2-7,TRBD2,TRBV20-1,CSALGTSGSYNEQYF,TGCAGTGCTCTCGGGACTAGCGGGAGTTACAACGAGCAGTACTTC
many,TRBJ2-1,TRBD2,TRBV12-3/TRBV12-4,CASSFSSGLNNEQFF,TGTGCCAGCAGTTTTTCTAGCGGTCTAAACAATGAGCAGTTCTTC
few,TRBJ2-7,TRBD2,TRBV7-3,CASSLMAGVNEQYF,TGTGCCAGCAGCTTAATGGCGGGGGTAAACGAGCAGTACTTC